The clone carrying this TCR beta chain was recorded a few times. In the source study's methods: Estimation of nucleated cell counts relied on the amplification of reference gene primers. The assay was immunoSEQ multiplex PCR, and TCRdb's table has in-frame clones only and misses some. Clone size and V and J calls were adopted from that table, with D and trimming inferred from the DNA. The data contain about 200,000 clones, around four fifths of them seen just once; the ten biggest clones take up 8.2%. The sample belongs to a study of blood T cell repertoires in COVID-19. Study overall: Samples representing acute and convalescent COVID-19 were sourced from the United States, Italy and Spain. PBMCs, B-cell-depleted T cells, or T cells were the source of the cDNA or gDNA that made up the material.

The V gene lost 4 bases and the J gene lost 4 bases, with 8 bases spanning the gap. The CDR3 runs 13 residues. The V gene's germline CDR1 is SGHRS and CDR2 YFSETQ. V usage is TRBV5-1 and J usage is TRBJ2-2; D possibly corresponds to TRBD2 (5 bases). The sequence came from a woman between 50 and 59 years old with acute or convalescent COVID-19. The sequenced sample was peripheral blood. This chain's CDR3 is CASSIRGTGELFF. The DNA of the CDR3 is TGCGCCAGCAGCATCCGGGGCACCGGGGAGCTGTTTTTT.